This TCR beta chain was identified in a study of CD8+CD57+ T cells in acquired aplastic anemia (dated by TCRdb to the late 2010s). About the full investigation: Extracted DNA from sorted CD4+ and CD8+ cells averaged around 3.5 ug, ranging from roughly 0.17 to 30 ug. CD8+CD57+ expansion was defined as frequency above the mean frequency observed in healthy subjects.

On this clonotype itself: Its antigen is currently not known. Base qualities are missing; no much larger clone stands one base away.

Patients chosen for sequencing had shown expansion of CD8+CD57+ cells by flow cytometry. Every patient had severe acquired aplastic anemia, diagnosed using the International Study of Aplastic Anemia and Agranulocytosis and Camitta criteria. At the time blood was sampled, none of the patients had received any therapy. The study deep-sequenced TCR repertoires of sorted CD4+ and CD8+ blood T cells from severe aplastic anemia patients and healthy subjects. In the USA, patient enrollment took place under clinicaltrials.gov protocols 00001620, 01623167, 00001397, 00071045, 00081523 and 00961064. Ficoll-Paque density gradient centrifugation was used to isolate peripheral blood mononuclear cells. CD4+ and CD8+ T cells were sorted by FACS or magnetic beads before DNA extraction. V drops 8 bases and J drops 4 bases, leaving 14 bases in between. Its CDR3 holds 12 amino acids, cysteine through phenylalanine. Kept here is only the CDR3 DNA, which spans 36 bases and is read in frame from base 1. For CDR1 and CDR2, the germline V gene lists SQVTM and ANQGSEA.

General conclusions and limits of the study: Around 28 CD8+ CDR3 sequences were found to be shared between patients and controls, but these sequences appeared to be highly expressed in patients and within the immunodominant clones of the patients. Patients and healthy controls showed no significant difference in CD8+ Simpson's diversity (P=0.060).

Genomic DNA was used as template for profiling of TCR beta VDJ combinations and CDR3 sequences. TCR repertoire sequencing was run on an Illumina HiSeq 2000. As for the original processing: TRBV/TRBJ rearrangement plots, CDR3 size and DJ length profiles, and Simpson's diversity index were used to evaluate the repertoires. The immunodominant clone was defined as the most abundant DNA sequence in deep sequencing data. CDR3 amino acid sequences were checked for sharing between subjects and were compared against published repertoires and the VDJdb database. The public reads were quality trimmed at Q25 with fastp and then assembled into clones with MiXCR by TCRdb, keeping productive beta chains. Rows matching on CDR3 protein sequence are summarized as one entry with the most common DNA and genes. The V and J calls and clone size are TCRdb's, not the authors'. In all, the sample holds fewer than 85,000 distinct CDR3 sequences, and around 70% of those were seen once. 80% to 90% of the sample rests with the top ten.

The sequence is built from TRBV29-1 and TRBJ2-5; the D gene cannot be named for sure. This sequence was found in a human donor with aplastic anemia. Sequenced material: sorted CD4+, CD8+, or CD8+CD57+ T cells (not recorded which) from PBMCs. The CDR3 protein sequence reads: CSPLKGGETQYF. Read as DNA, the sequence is TGCAGCCCTTTAAAGGGCGGAGAGACCCAGTACTTC.